The clone carrying this T cell receptor beta chain was detected only once. Its antigen is unidentified. The entry originates in a study of vaccination effects on CD4 cells after COVID-19. This CDR3 region has 15 residues. J lost 4 bases, V lost 2 bases, and 5 bases had no gene match. CDR1 MGHRA and CDR2 YSYEKL come from the germline V gene. Assay used: immunoSEQ multiplex PCR; TCRdb lists only in-frame clones, some missing. The sample includes 20,000 to 25,000 clones, roughly four fifths seen only once; the top ten take around 10%. The study's findings and limits: Small numbers of convalescent patients limited the study. It also lacked early post-infection timepoints.

Antigen-specific CD4+ T cells were expanded (with viral peptide pools) by the ViraFEST assay ahead of sequencing. Isolation of CD4+ T cells took place after around 10 days of culture. Two-dose BNT162b2 or mRNA-1273 vaccination was given to participants. Half the medium was swapped for IL-2 medium on days 3 and 7. The sample consisted of CD4+ T cells from PBMCs cultured with HCoV-229E spike peptides, taken after COVID-19 vaccination. This clonotype was sampled from a human donor who received a COVID-19 vaccine. The chain recombines TRBV4-1 with TRBJ2-3; 8 bases are a match to TRBD2. CDR3 in DNA: TGCGCCAGCAGCCAAACGGGACTAGAGGCAGATACGCAGTATTTT. As protein: CASSQTGLEADTQYF.